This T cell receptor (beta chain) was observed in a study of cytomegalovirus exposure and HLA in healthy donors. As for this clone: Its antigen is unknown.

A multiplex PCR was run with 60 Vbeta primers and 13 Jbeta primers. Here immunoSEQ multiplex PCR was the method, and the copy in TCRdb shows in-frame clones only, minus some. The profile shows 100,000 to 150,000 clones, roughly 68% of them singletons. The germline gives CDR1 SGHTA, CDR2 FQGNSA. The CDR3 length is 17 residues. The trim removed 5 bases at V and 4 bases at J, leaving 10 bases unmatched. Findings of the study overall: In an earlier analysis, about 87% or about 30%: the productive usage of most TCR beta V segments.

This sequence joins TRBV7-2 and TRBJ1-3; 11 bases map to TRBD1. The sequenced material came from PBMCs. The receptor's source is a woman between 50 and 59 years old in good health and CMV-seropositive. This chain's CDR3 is CASSQWTGGFMGNTIYF. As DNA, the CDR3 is TGTGCCAGCAGCCAATGGACAGGGGGCTTTATGGGAAACACCATATATTTT.